This T cell receptor (beta chain) originates from a study of cytomegalovirus exposure and HLA in healthy donors. Broader study findings: Associated with cytomegalovirus, according to the listing, were 170 or so TCR beta chains.

As to this clone: Antigen: not known.

13 Jbeta primers and 60 Vbeta primers were used for the PCR. Repertoires were generated with immunoSEQ multiplex PCR, while TCRdb's copy carries only in-frame clones and drops some. This repertoire shows some 110,000 clones, 73% found once; its top ten account for approximately 0.9%. Deletions cut 2 bases from V and 5 bases from J, with 22 bases between. The germline CDR1 and CDR2 sequences are GTSNPN and SVGIG (reference sequence). CDR3 length: 16 amino acids. The sequence came from a woman aged 30 to 39 in good health and CMV-seronegative. Material: PBMCs. J is TRBJ2-7 and V is TRBV30; maybe TRBD1 (6 bases). CDR3 in amino acids: CAWSQSRRQGRDEQYF. The CDR3 nucleotides read TGTGCCTGGAGTCAATCTCGCCGGCAGGGGCGCGACGAGCAGTACTTC. Full variable domain (rest looked up from reference TRBV30 and TRBJ2-7): SQTIHQWPATLVQPVGSPLSLECTVEGTSNPNLYWYRQAAGRGLQLLFYSVGIGQISSEVPQNLSASRPQDRQFILSSKKLLLSDSGFYLCAWSQSRRQGRDEQYFGPGTRLTVT.